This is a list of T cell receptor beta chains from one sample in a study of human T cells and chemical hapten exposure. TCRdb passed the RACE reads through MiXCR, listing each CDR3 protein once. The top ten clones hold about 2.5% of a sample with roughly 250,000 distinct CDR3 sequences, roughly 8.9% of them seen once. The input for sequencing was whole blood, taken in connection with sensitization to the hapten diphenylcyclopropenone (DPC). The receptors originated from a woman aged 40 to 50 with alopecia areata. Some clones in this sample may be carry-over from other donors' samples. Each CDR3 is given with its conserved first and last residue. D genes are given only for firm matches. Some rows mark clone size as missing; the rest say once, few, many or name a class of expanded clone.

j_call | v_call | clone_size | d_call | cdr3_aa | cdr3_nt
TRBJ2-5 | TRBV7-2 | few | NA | CASSLVFQETQYF | TGTGCCAGCAGCTTAGTTTTCCAAGAGACCCAGTACTTC
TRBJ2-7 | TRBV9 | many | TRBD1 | CASSPPETGGYEQYF | TGTGCCAGCAGCCCCCCCGAGACAGGGGGCTACGAGCAGTACTTC
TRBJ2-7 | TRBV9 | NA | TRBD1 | CASSVDGQGEQYF | TGTGCCAGCAGCGTAGACGGACAGGGCGAGCAGTACTTC
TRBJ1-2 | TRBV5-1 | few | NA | CASSLGDGNYGYTF | TGCGCCAGCAGCTTGGGGGACGGTAACTATGGCTACACCTTC
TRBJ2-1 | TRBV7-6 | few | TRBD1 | CASNPGQEYNEQFF | TGTGCCAGCAATCCGGGACAGGAGTACAATGAGCAGTTCTTC
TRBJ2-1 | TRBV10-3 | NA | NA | CAISDPGQHNEQFF | TGTGCCATCAGTGACCCTGGACAGCACAATGAGCAGTTCTTC
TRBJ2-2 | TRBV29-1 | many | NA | CSVEKGGVRGGELFF | TGCAGCGTTGAAAAAGGTGGAGTCCGGGGCGGGGAGCTGTTTTTT
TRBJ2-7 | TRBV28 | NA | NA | CASMGNTRYF | TGTGCCAGCATGGGAAATACTCGGTACTTC
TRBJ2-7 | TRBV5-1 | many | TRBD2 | CASSRAASGEQYF | TGCGCCAGCAGCCGAGCGGCTAGCGGGGAGCAGTACTTC
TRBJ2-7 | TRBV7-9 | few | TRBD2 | CASSLNLAGEDEQYF | TGTGCCAGCAGCTTAAACCTAGCGGGAGAGGACGAGCAGTACTTC
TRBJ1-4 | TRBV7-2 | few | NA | CASSSQNEKLFF | TGTGCCAGCAGTTCCCAAAATGAAAAACTGTTTTTT
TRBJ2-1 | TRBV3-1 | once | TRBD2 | CARPDRELAGLEQFF | TGTGCCAGACCGGACAGGGAACTAGCGGGACTTGAGCAGTTCTTC
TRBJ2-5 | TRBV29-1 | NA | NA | CSSRAPAGETQYF | TGCAGCTCTCGGGCCCCCGCAGGCGAGACCCAGTACTTC
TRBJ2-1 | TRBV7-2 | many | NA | CASSLELSSYNEQFF | TGTGCCAGCAGCTTAGAGTTGAGCTCCTACAATGAGCAGTTCTTC
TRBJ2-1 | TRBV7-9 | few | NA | CASSPTGTLNEQFF | TGTGCCAGCAGCCCCACCGGGACCCTCAATGAGCAGTTCTTC
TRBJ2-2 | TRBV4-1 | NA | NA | CASSQEPGNTGELFF | TGCGCCAGCAGCCAAGAACCTGGGAACACCGGGGAGCTGTTTTTT
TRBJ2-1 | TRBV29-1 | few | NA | CSVTGVAPDEQFF | TGCAGCGTGACGGGGGTGGCACCGGATGAGCAGTTCTTC
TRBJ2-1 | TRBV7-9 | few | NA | CASSLGWMGPSYNEQFF | TGTGCCAGCAGCTTAGGATGGATGGGACCTTCCTACAATGAGCAGTTCTTC
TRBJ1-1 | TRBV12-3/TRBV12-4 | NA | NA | CASSFGGTLLGGAFF | TGTGCCAGCAGTTTCGGCGGGACACTTCTCGGAGGGGCTTTCTTT
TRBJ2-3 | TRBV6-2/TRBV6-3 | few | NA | CASSYTREGLDTQYF | TGTGCCAGCAGTTATACACGGGAAGGGCTAGATACGCAGTATTTT
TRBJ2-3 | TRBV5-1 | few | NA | CASSSRPRTGTDTQYF | TGCGCCAGCAGCTCACGCCCTCGGACAGGCACAGATACGCAGTATTTT
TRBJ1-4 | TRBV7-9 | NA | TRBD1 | CASSLGGGGQEKLFF | TGTGCCAGCAGCTTAGGCGGAGGGGGCCAAGAAAAACTGTTTTTT
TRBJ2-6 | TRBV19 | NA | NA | CASTVSGANVLTF | TGTGCCAGTACTGTCTCTGGGGCCAACGTCCTGACTTTC
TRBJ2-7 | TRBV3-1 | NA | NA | CASSRSAGEQYF | TGTGCCAGCAGCCGCTCCGCGGGGGAGCAGTACTTC
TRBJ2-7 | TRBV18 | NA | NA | CASSQGPSGEQYF | TGTGCCAGCTCACAGGGGCCGTCCGGCGAGCAGTACTTC
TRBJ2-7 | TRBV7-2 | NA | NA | CASSLGTRQAAEQYF | TGTGCCAGCAGCTTAGGGACGAGACAGGCGGCCGAGCAGTACTTC
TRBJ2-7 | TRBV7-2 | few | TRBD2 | CASSFGLGHYEQYF | TGTGCCAGCAGCTTCGGACTAGGGCACTACGAGCAGTACTTC
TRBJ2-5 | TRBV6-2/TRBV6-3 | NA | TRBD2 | CASSYFSGSGETQYF | TGTGCCAGCAGTTATTTCAGCGGGAGTGGGGAGACCCAGTACTTC
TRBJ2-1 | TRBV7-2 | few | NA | CASSVGLLGEQFF | TGTGCCAGCAGCGTGGGTCTCCTTGGTGAGCAGTTCTTC
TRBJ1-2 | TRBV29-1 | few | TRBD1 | CSAGQEDYGYTF | TGCAGCGCCGGACAGGAGGACTATGGCTACACCTTC
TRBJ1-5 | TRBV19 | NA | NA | CASSSLQGRQPQHF | TGTGCCAGTAGTAGTTTACAGGGTCGTCAGCCCCAGCATTTT
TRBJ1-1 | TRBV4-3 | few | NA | CASSQNGGTEAFF | TGCGCCAGCAGCCAAAATGGGGGCACTGAAGCTTTCTTT
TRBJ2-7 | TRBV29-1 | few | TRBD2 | CSPRRQCFGLAGYAYEQYF | TGCAGCCCCCGGCGGCAGTGTTTTGGGCTAGCGGGATATGCCTACGAGCAGTACTTC
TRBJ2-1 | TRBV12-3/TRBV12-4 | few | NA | CASSLGDIGGQFF | TGTGCCAGCAGTTTGGGTGACATTGGAGGGCAGTTCTTC
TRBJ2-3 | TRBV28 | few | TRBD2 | CATRLAGGDTQYF | TGTGCCACCCGACTAGCGGGAGGCGATACGCAGTATTTT
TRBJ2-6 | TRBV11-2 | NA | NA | CASSTNRISGANVLTF | TGTGCCAGCAGCACTAACAGGATTTCTGGGGCCAACGTCCTGACTTTC
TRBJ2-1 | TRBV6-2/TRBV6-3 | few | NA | CASSQYTPLPLFF | TGTGCCAGCAGTCAGTACACCCCATTACCCCTGTTCTTC
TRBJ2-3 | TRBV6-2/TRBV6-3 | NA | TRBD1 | CASSYLSGTVLTDTQYF | TGTGCCAGCAGTTACCTTTCCGGGACAGTTTTGACAGATACGCAGTATTTT
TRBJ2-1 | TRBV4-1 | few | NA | CASSQGVVNSKQFF | TGCGCCAGCAGCCAAGGCGTCGTAAACTCTAAGCAGTTCTTC
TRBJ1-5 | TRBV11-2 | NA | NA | CASSLAPYQPQHF | TGTGCCAGCAGCTTAGCCCCTTATCAGCCCCAGCATTTT
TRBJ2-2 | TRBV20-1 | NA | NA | CSARDLRAGSNTGELFF | TGCAGTGCTAGAGATCTGAGGGCAGGCTCGAACACCGGGGAGCTGTTTTTT
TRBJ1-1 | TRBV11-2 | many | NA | CASSLDRVEAFF | TGTGCCAGCAGCTTAGACAGGGTGGAAGCTTTCTTT
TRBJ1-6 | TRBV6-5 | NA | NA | CASSYSLWTYNSPLHF | TGTGCCAGCAGTTACTCGCTGTGGACCTATAATTCACCCCTCCACTTT
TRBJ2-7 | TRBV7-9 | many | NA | CASSPNRQSYEQYF | TGTGCCAGCAGCCCGAACCGACAATCCTACGAGCAGTACTTC
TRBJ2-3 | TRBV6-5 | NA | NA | CASSYRRSTDTQYF | TGTGCCAGCAGTTACCGCAGGAGCACAGATACGCAGTATTTT
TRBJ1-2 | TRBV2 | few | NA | CASSRAGVYGYTF | TGTGCCAGCTCCCGGGCGGGAGTCTATGGCTACACCTTC